This TCR beta chain was captured in a study of blood T cell repertoires in COVID-19. Looking at the study overall: Sources were T cells, B-cell-depleted T cells, or PBMCs; the material itself was cDNA or gDNA.

This clone has only a few counts. Sequenced by immunoSEQ multiplex PCR; TCRdb stores in-frame clones only, minus some. The sample consists of about 230,000 clones, 80% to 85% of them appearing once. Germline V gives CDR1 MGHRA, CDR2 YSYEKL. Trimming shortened V by 1 base and J by 4 bases, and 10 bases separated the two germline ends. The CDR3 is made up of 15 amino acids. The chain has TRBV4-1 and TRBJ2-2, with D maybe TRBD2 (5 bases). The TCR originated in a man aged 45-65 years with active or convalescent COVID-19. The sequenced sample consisted of peripheral blood. The DNA for the CDR3 is TGCGCCAGCAGCCAAGCTGAGCGGCCCACCGGGGAGCTGTTTTTT. Residues: CASSQAERPTGELFF.